These 16 T cell receptor beta chains share one sample of origin, sequenced in a study of identical twins. MiXCR, applied by TCRdb to the 5' RACE reads, yields one record per CDR3 protein. The table lists 520,000 or so distinct CDR3 sequences, roughly 21% of them singletons. The same data also contributed to another study, on T cells expressing NK-cell markers.

Sequences were obtained from CD4+ T cells sorted from blood. The source is a young woman in good health.

The rearrangement uses TRBV5-6 and TRBJ2-1; 10 nucleotides agree with TRBD2. With 4 bases clipped from V and 5 bases from J, the junction kept 6 bases outside the gene matches. The CDR3 consists of 15 residues. The germline CDR1 and CDR2 sequences are SGHDT and YYEEEE. The CDR3 protein is CASSPGTSVHNEQFF. CDR3 nucleotide sequence: TGTGCCAGCAGCCCGGGGACTAGCGTACACAATGAGCAGTTCTTC.

V and J are TRBV29-1 and TRBJ1-4; D is uncertain. CDR1 and CDR2 from the germline V gene are SQVTM and ANQGSEA. The V gene lost 4 bases and the J gene lost 5 bases, with 14 bases spanning the gap. This CDR3 spans 14 amino acids. CDR3 in amino acids: CSVAQRGRNEKLFF. Here the CDR3 DNA reads TGCAGCGTTGCCCAGCGAGGACGAAATGAAAAACTGTTTTTT.

This clonotype appeared a few times. This chain uses TRBV30 with TRBJ1-2; 10 bases match TRBD1. With V trimmed by 3 bases and J by 4 bases, 5 bases remained unmatched. Germline-derived CDR1 and CDR2 are GTSNPN and SVGIG (reference sequence). This CDR3 is built from 14 residues. CDR3 nucleotides: TGTGCCTGGAGACCGACAGGGGGCATCTATGGCTACACCTTC. Translating it yields CAWRPTGGIYGYTF.

The chain employs TRBV20-1 and TRBJ2-3; D possibly corresponds to TRBD2 (6 bases). Between the trimmed V and J ends, which lost 3 bases and 0 bases, there was a span of 13 bases. CDR3 size: 15 residues. Germline values: CDR1 DFQATT, CDR2 SNEGSKA (reference sequence). CDR3 nucleotides: TGCAGTGCTAGTCAAGCGGGCGGGAGCACAGATACGCAGTATTTT. It specifies CSASQAGGSTDTQYF.

J is TRBJ2-1 and V is TRBV18; D not resolved. This CDR3 contains 16 residues. Germline loops: CDR1 KGHSH, CDR2 LQKENI. With 2 bases removed from V and 1 base from J, the gap between germline ends came to 12 bases. CDR3 coding DNA: TGTGCCAGCTCACCAGTCTATCCCGGGTCCTACAATGAGCAGTTCTTC. The encoded protein is CASSPVYPGSYNEQFF.

This clonotype was picked up many times. V and J are TRBV3-1 and TRBJ1-1; D not certain. CDR1 is LGHDT, CDR2 YNNKEL, per germline (reference sequence). The V gene lost 2 bases and the J gene lost 6 bases, with 10 bases spanning the gap. The CDR3 consists of 13 residues. The CDR3 region has the DNA TGTGCCAGCAGCCAACAGAGGCGGGCTGAAGCTTTCTTT. Its translation: CASSQQRRAEAFF.

V usage is TRBV7-9 and J usage is TRBJ2-7; 7 bases match TRBD1. V trimming: 6 bases; J trimming: 2 bases; junction bases outside the gene matches: 7. The CDR3 spans 14 residues. Germline V gene data show CDR1 as SEHNR and CDR2 as FQNEAQ (reference sequence). This CDR3 is CASRGWDSPYEQYF. DNA for the CDR3: TGTGCCAGCAGGGGTTGGGACAGCCCCTACGAGCAGTACTTC.

V gene TRBV7-2 combines with J gene TRBJ2-1; possible D gene TRBD2, 6 bases. The CDR3 has 12 amino acids. Germline V gives CDR1 SGHTA, CDR2 FQGNSA. V shed 5 bases and J shed 14 bases, with 16 bases lying between them. CDR3 DNA sequence: TGTGCCAGCAGCCTCCCGGGACTTCGGGAGTTCTTC. It is translated as CASSLPGLREFF. Combining the CDR3 with reference TRBV7-2 and TRBJ2-1 gives the whole variable domain GAGVSQSPSNKVTEKGKDVELRCDPISGHTALYWYRQSLGQGLEFLIYFQGNSAPDKSGLPSDRFSAERTGGSVSTLTIQRTQQEDSAVYLCASSLPGLREFFGPGTRLTVL.

In this sample, this clonotype turned up a few times. The chain couples TRBV7-9 to TRBJ1-1; no definite D call. Germline assignment: CDR1 SEHNR and CDR2 FQNEAQ (reference sequence). The CDR3 covers 12 residues. V was clipped by 5 bases and J by 1 base, with 5 bases between them. CDR3 loop: CASSTKNTEAFF. The CDR3 coding sequence is TGTGCCAGCAGCACGAAGAACACTGAAGCTTTCTTT.

The rearrangement joins TRBV29-1 to TRBJ2-3, with a weak D call TRBD1 (6 bases). Per the germline V gene, CDR1 is SQVTM and CDR2 is ANQGSEA. This CDR3 is built from 15 residues. V lost 7 bases, J lost 4 bases, and 21 bases lay in between. This chain's CDR3 is CSADQGMGAPDTQYF. The DNA of the CDR3 is TGCAGCGCCGACCAGGGGATGGGAGCGCCAGATACGCAGTATTTT.

The genes are TRBV9 and TRBJ2-1, with 9 bases lining up with TRBD2. This CDR3 is 16 amino acids long. Germline CDR1 reads SGDLS; CDR2 reads YYNGEE. The V and J ends lost 1 base and 5 bases, in that order; junction bases with no gene match: 7. The DNA for the CDR3 is TGTGCCAGCAGCGTACTGGCGGGAGGGTTTAACAATGAGCAGTTCTTC. Translating gives CASSVLAGGFNNEQFF.

This clonotype was recorded a few times. V gene TRBV11-2 combines with J gene TRBJ2-5; no definite D call. The CDR3 is made up of 14 amino acids. In germline, CDR1 is SGHAT, CDR2 FQNNGV. V was trimmed by 2 bases and J by 0 bases, leaving 7 bases between them. CDR3 amino acids: CASSLFLDQETQYF. The DNA for the CDR3 is TGTGCCAGCAGCTTATTCCTAGACCAAGAGACCCAGTACTTC.

This clonotype was seen at least ten times. The rearrangement links TRBV12-3 or TRBV12-4 to TRBJ2-7; TRBD1 matches at 8 bases. The CDR3 is 14 amino acids. The junction had 4 bases not matched to a gene; V was cut back by 5 bases and J by 1 base. CDR3 amino acids: CASSAGDRSYEQYF. CDR3 nucleotide sequence: TGTGCCAGCAGTGCAGGGGACAGGTCCTACGAGCAGTACTTC.

The chain recombines TRBV5-6 with TRBJ1-5; D unclear. The germline CDR1 and CDR2 sequences are SGHDT and YYEEEE. The CDR3 contains 16 residues. With 1 base removed from V and 5 bases from J, the gap between germline ends came to 16 bases. Written as DNA, the CDR3 is TGTGCCAGCAGCTTGTTCCACAAGGATTCAGATCAGCCCCAGCATTTT. Its translation is CASSLFHKDSDQPQHF. Full variable domain (remainder filled in from reference TRBV5-6 and TRBJ1-5): DAGVTQSPTHLIKTRGQQVTLRCSPKSGHDTVSWYQQALGQGPQFIFQYYEEEERQRGNFPDRFSGHQFPNYSSELNVNALLLGDSALYLCASSLFHKDSDQPQHFGDGTRLSIL.

The CDR3 coding sequence is TGCAGTGCTAGTTCACAGGCAAACGAAGCTTTCTTT. This codes for CSASSQANEAFF. The chain joins TRBV20-1 to TRBJ1-1; TRBD1 is a possible D gene (5 bases). The CDR3 spans 12 residues. V gave up 3 bases and J gave up 8 bases, with 13 bases separating them. Germline CDR1 DFQATT, CDR2 SNEGSKA (reference sequence).

V and J are TRBV11-1 and TRBJ2-1; 13 bases agree with TRBD2. Germline CDR1 reads SGHAT; CDR2 reads FQDESV (reference sequence). The CDR3 has 19 residues. Trimming at V came to 3 bases and at J to 8 bases, leaving 16 bases not matched to a gene. CDR3 in DNA: TGTGCCAGCAGCTTTCATCGCCGGATTGGGACTAGCGGGAATGATGAGCAGTTCTTC. Amino acids: CASSFHRRIGTSGNDEQFF. The whole variable domain, remainder taken from reference TRBV11-1 and TRBJ2-1, is EAEVAQSPRYKITEKSQAVAFWCDPISGHATLYWYRQILGQGPELLVQFQDESVVDDSQLPKDRFSAERLKGVDSTLKIQPAELGDSAMYLCASSFHRRIGTSGNDEQFFGPGTRLTVL.